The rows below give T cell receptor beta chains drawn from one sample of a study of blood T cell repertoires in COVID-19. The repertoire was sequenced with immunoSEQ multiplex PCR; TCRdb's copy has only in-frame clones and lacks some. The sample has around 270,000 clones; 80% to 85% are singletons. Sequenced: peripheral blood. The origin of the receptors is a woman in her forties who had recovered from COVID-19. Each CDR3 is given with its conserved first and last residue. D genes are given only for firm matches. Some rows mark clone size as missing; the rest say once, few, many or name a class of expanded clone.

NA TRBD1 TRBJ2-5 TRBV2 TGTGCCAGCCGGACAGGCGATAACCGGGAGACCCAGTACTTC CASRTGDNRETQYF
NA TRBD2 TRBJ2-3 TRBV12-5 TGTGCTAGTGGTTTGGCCGGGTTAGCGGGGGCAAGGGATACGCAGTATTTT CASGLAGLAGARDTQYF
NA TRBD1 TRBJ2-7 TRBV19 TGTGCCAGTAGTATAGGACAGGGTGGCCACGAGCAGTACTTC CASSIGQGGHEQYF
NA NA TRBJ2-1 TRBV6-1 TGTGCCAGCAGTGACAGGGCGAGCTCCTACAATGAGCAGTTCTTC CASSDRASSYNEQFF
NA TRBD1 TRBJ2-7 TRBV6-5 TGTGCCAGCAGTTTGGACAGGGGGGTCGAGCAGTACTTC CASSLDRGVEQYF
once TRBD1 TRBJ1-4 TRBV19 TGTGCCAGTCGGGACAGGGGGTCGGGTGAAAAACTGTTTTTT CASRDRGSGEKLFF
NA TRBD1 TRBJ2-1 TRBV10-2 TGCGCCAGCAGCACGACAGGGTGGGATGAGCAGTTCTTC CASSTTGWDEQFF
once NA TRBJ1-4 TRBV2 TGTGCCAGCAGTGGACTCGAAAAACTGTTTTTT CASSGLEKLFF
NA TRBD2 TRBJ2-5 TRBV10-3 TGTGCCATCAGTCTAGCGGGGAAGCCGACCCAGTACTTC CAISLAGKPTQYF
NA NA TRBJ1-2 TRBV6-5 TGTGCCAGCAGTTACAATCGGGGTGACTATGGCTACACCTTC CASSYNRGDYGYTF
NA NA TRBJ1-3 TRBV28 TGTGCCAGCAGTTCGGGACTCTCCTCTGGAAACACCATATATTTT CASSSGLSSGNTIYF
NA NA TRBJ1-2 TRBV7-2 TGTGCCAGCAGCTTAGACCCCAGCTATGGCTACACCTTC CASSLDPSYGYTF
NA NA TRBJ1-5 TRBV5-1 TGCGCCAGCAGCTTGGAACAGGGCGGGCAGCCCCAGCATTTT CASSLEQGGQPQHF
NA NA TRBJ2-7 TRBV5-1 TGCGCCAGCAGGAGGGACATCTCCTACGAGCAGTACTTC CASRRDISYEQYF
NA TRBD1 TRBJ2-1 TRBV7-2 TGTGCCAGCAGCCCGGGACAGGGGGCGCACAATGAGCAGTTCTTC CASSPGQGAHNEQFF
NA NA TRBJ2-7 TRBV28 TGTGCCAGCAGTTTGGTATTGATCAGGAAAACCTACGAGCAGTACTTC CASSLVLIRKTYEQYF
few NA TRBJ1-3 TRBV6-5 TGTGCCAGCAGTCCCGACAAATTCACTGGAAACACCATATATTTT CASSPDKFTGNTIYF
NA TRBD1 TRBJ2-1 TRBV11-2 TGTGCCAGCAGCTTAGTGGGGACAGCTCACAATGAGCAGTTCTTC CASSLVGTAHNEQFF
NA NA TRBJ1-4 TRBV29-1 TGCAGCGTTGAACACTTGCCGGGTAATGAAAAACTGTTTTTT CSVEHLPGNEKLFF
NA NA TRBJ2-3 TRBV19 TGTGCCAGTAGTACCTCAGCAGATACGCAGTATTTT CASSTSADTQYF
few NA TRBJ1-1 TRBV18 TGTGCCAGCTCACCCGACTATTGGACTGAAGCTTTCTTT CASSPDYWTEAFF
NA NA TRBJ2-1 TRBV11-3 TGTGCCAGCAGCTCCCCCCGGCGGAGAGAGCAGTTCTTC CASSSPRRREQFF
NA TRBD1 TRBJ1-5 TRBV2 TGTGCCAGCAGTTGGACAGGGGATCAGCCCCAGCATTTT CASSWTGDQPQHF
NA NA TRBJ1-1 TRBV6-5 TGTGCCAGTTCTCCGGGACAACCGAACACTGAAGCTTTCTTT CASSPGQPNTEAFF
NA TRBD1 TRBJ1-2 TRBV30 TGTGCCTGGAGTAGACCGGGACAGGGTTATGGCTACACCTTC CAWSRPGQGYGYTF
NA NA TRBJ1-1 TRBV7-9 TGTGCCAGCAGCTTGGCGGCCTACACTGAAGCTTTCTTT CASSLAAYTEAFF
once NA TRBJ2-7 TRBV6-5 TGTGCCGGAGAGACGGGGGACTCCTACGAGCAGTACTTC CAGETGDSYEQYF
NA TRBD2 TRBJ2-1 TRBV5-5 TGTGCCAGCAGCCACAGGACTAGCGTAACTTACAATGAGCAGTTCTTC CASSHRTSVTYNEQFF
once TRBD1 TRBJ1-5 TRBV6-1 TGTGCCAGCAGTGATTCGTCCGGGACAGGGGGCGCAAGCAATCAGCCCCAGCATTTT CASSDSSGTGGASNQPQHF
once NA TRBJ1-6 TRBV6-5 TGTGCCAGCATACGGGAGGCTAATTCACCCCTCCACTTT CASIREANSPLHF
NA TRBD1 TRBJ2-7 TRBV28 TGTGCCAGCAGTTCGACGGGGCTCCAAACAGGGGGCTGGTACGAGCAGTACTTC CASSSTGLQTGGWYEQYF
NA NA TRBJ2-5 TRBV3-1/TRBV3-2 TGTGCCAGCAGCCTAACAGGGTACCAAGAGACCCAGTACTTC CASSLTGYQETQYF
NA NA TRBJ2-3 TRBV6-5 TGTGCCAACGGCCCTCGGGCAGATACGCAGTATTTT CANGPRADTQYF
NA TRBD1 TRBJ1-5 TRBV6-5 TGTGCCACCGCAGGGGGCGCGGGCAATCAGCCCCAGCATTTT CATAGGAGNQPQHF
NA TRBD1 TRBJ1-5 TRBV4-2 TGTGCCAGCAGCCAGACCCAGACAGGGGGTCAGCCCCAGCATTTT CASSQTQTGGQPQHF
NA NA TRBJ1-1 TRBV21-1 TGTGCCAGCAGCAAAGGGACAGCCACTGAAGCTTTCTTT CASSKGTATEAFF
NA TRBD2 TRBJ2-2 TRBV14 TGTGCCAGCAGCCAAGGGGGGGGCACCGGGGAGCTGTTTTTT CASSQGGGTGELFF
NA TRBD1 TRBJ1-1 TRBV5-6 TGTGCCAGCAGCTCGAGGGGACAGGGGGCCTTGGGGGCTTTCTTT CASSSRGQGALGAFF
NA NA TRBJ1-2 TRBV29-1 TGCAGCGTTGAGGGGGCCGGGTCGGGGTCTGACGGCTACACCTTC CSVEGAGSGSDGYTF
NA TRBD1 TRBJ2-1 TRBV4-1 TGCGCCAGCACCTCAAGGGGACAGGCGACCTACAATGAGCAGTTCTTC CASTSRGQATYNEQFF
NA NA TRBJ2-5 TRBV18 TGTGCCAGCTCACGAGGGTCCTACACGGAGACCCAGTACTTC CASSRGSYTETQYF
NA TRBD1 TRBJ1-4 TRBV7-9 TGTGCCAGCAGCTTTCCGGGACAGGGGTGGGTCGAAAAACTGTTTTTT CASSFPGQGWVEKLFF
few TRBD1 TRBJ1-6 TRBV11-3 TGTGCCAGCAGCCAACAGGGGGCAAGGAATTCACCCCTCCACTTT CASSQQGARNSPLHF
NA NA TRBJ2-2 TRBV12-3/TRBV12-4 TGTGCCAGCAGTAAGGGGACCGGGGAGCTGTTTTTT CASSKGTGELFF
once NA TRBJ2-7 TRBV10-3 TGTGCCATCAGTGACGGGGGCTCCTACGAGCAGTACTTC CAISDGGSYEQYF
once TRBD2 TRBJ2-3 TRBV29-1 TGCAGCGCCTCCTATAGCGGGGGCCCTGAAGATACGCAGTATTTT CSASYSGGPEDTQYF
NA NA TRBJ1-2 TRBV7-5 TGTGTCAGAAGCTTAAATTCGGGACAGGGCTATGGCTACACCTTC CVRSLNSGQGYGYTF
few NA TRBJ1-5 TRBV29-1 TGCAGCGTTGGGGAGGTAGGTCAGCCCCAGCATTTT CSVGEVGQPQHF
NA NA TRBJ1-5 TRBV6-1 TGTGCCAGCAGTGAAGCGCTGTGGCAGAATTTCAATCAGCCCCAGCATTTT CASSEALWQNFNQPQHF
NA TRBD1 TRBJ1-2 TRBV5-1 TGCGCCAGCAGCTTGGCGGGGACAGGGGGCGTTGGCTACACCTTC CASSLAGTGGVGYTF
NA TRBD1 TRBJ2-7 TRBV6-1 TGTGCCAGCAGTGGGCCAGGGGGCTGGGGCGGGGCGACCTACGAGCAGTACTTC CASSGPGGWGGATYEQYF
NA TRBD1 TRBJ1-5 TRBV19 TGTGCCAGTAGCCGGACAGGGTCTCAGCCCCAGCATTTT CASSRTGSQPQHF
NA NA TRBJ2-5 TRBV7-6 TGTGCCAGCAGTCGTCGGACAGTCCAAGAGACCCAGTACTTC CASSRRTVQETQYF